This T cell receptor (beta chain) came from a study of blood T cell repertoires in COVID-19. About the study: The United States, Italy and Spain provided the acute and convalescent COVID-19 samples. PBMCs, B-cell-depleted T cells, or T cells were the source of the cDNA or gDNA that made up the material.

Original analysis: Estimates of nucleated cell counts were drawn from the amplification of reference gene primers. Clones were read by immunoSEQ multiplex PCR, and TCRdb kept only the in-frame ones, dropping some. For V, J and clone size, that table is used; D and trimming come from the DNA. This table has approximately 200,000 clones, 80% to 90% appearing once. V lost 1 base and J 9 bases, leaving 16 bases between the germline ends. The CDR3 length is 15 residues. From germline, CDR1 is LGHDT and CDR2 YNNKEL (reference sequence). The clonotype was recovered from a woman aged 55-75 years who had recovered from COVID-19. This chain uses TRBV3-1 (or the pseudogene TRBV3-2) with TRBJ2-1; D gene unclear. The sequencing sample was made of peripheral blood. CDR3: CASSQVRVRVGEQFF. CDR3 nucleotides: TGTGCCAGCAGCCAAGTCCGGGTTCGGGTCGGTGAGCAGTTCTTC.